This is a list of T cell receptor beta chains from one sample in a study of blood T cell repertoires in COVID-19. Produced via immunoSEQ multiplex PCR; TCRdb's table is partial and in-frame only. This repertoire shows a few hundred thousand clones, approximately 81% found once; its top ten account for less than 6.5%. The sequencing sample was made of peripheral blood. All receptors come from an older woman who had recovered from COVID-19. The CDR3 runs from the conserved cysteine through the conserved F or W. The D gene is left open where the match is weak. For some rows the clone size is stated as once, few or many, or as a class when expanded; others skip it.

J: TRBJ1-6
V: TRBV3-1/TRBV3-2
size: NA
D: NA
DNA: TGTGCCAGCAGCCTCGGCAGGTCGGATTCACCCCTCCACTTT
CDR3: CASSLGRSDSPLHF

J: TRBJ1-5
V: TRBV3-1/TRBV3-2
size: few
D: TRBD1
DNA: TGTGCCAGCAGCCAGGGTCCAGGGGGCTATCAGCCCCAGCATTTT
CDR3: CASSQGPGGYQPQHF

J: TRBJ1-3
V: TRBV7-9
size: once
D: NA
DNA: TGTGCCAGCAGCTTTACTTCCGGCTCTGGAAACACCATATATTTT
CDR3: CASSFTSGSGNTIYF

J: TRBJ2-7
V: TRBV12-3/TRBV12-4
size: NA
D: NA
DNA: TGTGCCAGCAGTTTATGGGACACCTACGAGCAGTACTTC
CDR3: CASSLWDTYEQYF

J: TRBJ2-3
V: TRBV7-8
size: NA
D: TRBD2
DNA: TGTGCCAGCTGCCGGGAGGGGGGGACGCAGTATTTT
CDR3: CASCREGGTQYF

J: TRBJ2-5
V: TRBV10-2
size: NA
D: NA
DNA: TGCGCCAGCAGTGGAACTAGTCGGGGGCAAGAGACCCAGTACTTC
CDR3: CASSGTSRGQETQYF

J: TRBJ2-1
V: TRBV7-9
size: NA
D: TRBD2
DNA: TGTGCCAGCAGCTACACGCCGGGACTAGCCGCGGTGCAGTTCTTC
CDR3: CASSYTPGLAAVQFF

J: TRBJ2-2
V: TRBV3-1/TRBV3-2
size: NA
D: TRBD2
DNA: TGTGCCAGCAGCCCGACTAGCGGGGGGCCCCAACCCGGAGGGGAGCTGTTTTTT
CDR3: CASSPTSGGPQPGGELFF

J: TRBJ1-3
V: TRBV4-3
size: once
D: NA
DNA: TGCGCCAGCAGCCAAGACTTGGGCAGCTCTGGAAACACCATATATTTT
CDR3: CASSQDLGSSGNTIYF

J: TRBJ2-3
V: TRBV7-2
size: once
D: TRBD1
DNA: TGTGCCAGCAGCTTAATCCAGGGGGCGGGCACAGATACGCAGTATTTT
CDR3: CASSLIQGAGTDTQYF

J: TRBJ2-1
V: TRBV11-3
size: NA
D: NA
DNA: TGTGCCAGCAGCGCCGAAGGAGGGGGCAGGGAGCAGTTCTTC
CDR3: CASSAEGGGREQFF

J: TRBJ1-1
V: TRBV6-4
size: few
D: NA
DNA: TGTGCCAGCAGTGCGTCGCGGGGTCAGACTGAAGCTTTCTTT
CDR3: CASSASRGQTEAFF

J: TRBJ1-2
V: TRBV2
size: many
D: NA
DNA: TGTGCCAGCAGTAATACAGGGATGGACTATGGCTACACCTTC
CDR3: CASSNTGMDYGYTF

J: TRBJ1-3
V: TRBV2
size: NA
D: NA
DNA: TGTGCCAGCAGGATTACAGGGACTGGAAACACCATATATTTT
CDR3: CASRITGTGNTIYF

J: TRBJ2-3
V: TRBV11-2
size: NA
D: NA
DNA: TGTGCCAGCAGCTTAGACCTTCAAGCGACGCAGTATTTT
CDR3: CASSLDLQATQYF

J: TRBJ1-2
V: TRBV11-2
size: NA
D: TRBD1
DNA: TGTGCCAGCAGCTCCTCCGGGACAGGGGGCAACTATGGCTACACCTTC
CDR3: CASSSSGTGGNYGYTF

J: TRBJ2-2
V: TRBV9
size: NA
D: NA
DNA: TGTGCCAGCAGCGAGATGATCGGAGGAACCGGGGAGCTGTTTTTT
CDR3: CASSEMIGGTGELFF

J: TRBJ1-6
V: TRBV15
size: NA
D: NA
DNA: TGTGCCACCAGCAGAGCTCGGGAGGGCGCGGGTTCACCCCTCCACTTT
CDR3: CATSRAREGAGSPLHF

J: TRBJ2-3
V: TRBV7-3
size: NA
D: TRBD2
DNA: TGTGCCAGCAGTCGGGCGGGGGTCACAGATACGCAGTATTTT
CDR3: CASSRAGVTDTQYF

J: TRBJ1-1
V: TRBV19
size: NA
D: NA
DNA: TGTGCCAGTAGTATTCAGGAGGTCAGGAACACTGAAGCTTTCTTT
CDR3: CASSIQEVRNTEAFF

J: TRBJ1-1
V: TRBV5-5
size: NA
D: NA
DNA: TGTGCCAGCAGCCCGACGTCACAGTTGTGGGACACTGAAGCTTTCTTT
CDR3: CASSPTSQLWDTEAFF